This T cell receptor beta chain emerged from a study of T-cell reconstitution after alpha-beta-depleted transplantation in children. Unique molecular identifiers tagged the TCRbeta library. TCRdb itself ran the PCR reads through MiXCR, one entry per CDR3 protein. Of about 200,000 distinct CDR3 sequences listed, 7.5% to 9.5% are singletons. Findings and caveats of the study: The origin of alpha-beta T cells about two months after transplant was reportedly several hundred expanded graft clones. Most T-cell counts and diversity one year after the transplant came from T cells that were newly produced.

CDR1 and CDR2 (germline): SGHRS, YFSETQ. The CDR3 has 13 residues. The V end was cut by 1 base, the J end by 0 bases, with 4 bases between. Notes on this clonotype: Its matching antigen is unknown.

This chain uses TRBV5-1 with TRBJ2-5; D is unclear. Sequencing was performed on PBMCs, mostly from graft donor cells, taken 360 days after TCRalphabeta/CD19-depleted stem cell transplant. This TCR came from a male patient under 10 years old who had a stem cell transplant for acute myeloid leukemia, so the T cells may come from the graft donor. CDR3 sequence reads: CASSLPYQETQYF. As DNA, the CDR3 is TGCGCCAGCAGCTTGCCGTACCAAGAGACCCAGTACTTC.